The following is a T cell receptor (beta chain) sequence with its context. The entry originates in a study of blood T cell repertoires in COVID-19. Study summary: Samples taken during acute and convalescent COVID-19 were collected in the United States, Italy and Spain. PBMCs, B-cell-depleted T cells, or T cells were the source of the cDNA or gDNA that made up the material.

Looked up from germline, CDR1 is SGHDN and CDR2 is FVKESK. This CDR3 region has 15 residues. V lost 4 bases and J lost 4, with 14 bases in between. Profiling relied on immunoSEQ multiplex PCR, and the TCRdb table lists in-frame clones only, not all of them. Of 150,000 to 200,000 clones listed, approximately 90% are singletons. Grouping used clinical history reported by participants in a survey and questionnaire. Two negative PCRs, clearance, or symptom resolution had been documented for recovered Cohort 3 donors. V usage is TRBV14 and J usage is TRBJ2-1; D may be TRBD2 (5 bases). Material for sequencing was PBMCs or T cells enriched from blood (not recorded which). The receptor was isolated from a woman under 30 who had recovered from COVID-19. CDR3: CASSPLTGSYNEQFF. The DNA for the CDR3 is TGTGCCAGCAGCCCTCTAACGGGGTCTTACAATGAGCAGTTCTTC.